The clone carrying this T cell receptor (beta chain) occurred a few times. The data belong to a study of shared clonotypes between healthy human individuals. Data came from immunoSEQ multiplex PCR; TCRdb stores just in-frame clones and leaves some out. The table shows some 1 million clones, with about 77% occurring only once. A CD45RA-negative memory subset and a CD45RA+ naive subset were separated from the CD4+ cells. This sequence originates from a man between 18 and 29 years old in good health. The sequenced material came from memory CD4+ T cells sorted from blood. Sample subset: CD45RA-negative fraction.

The CDR3 sequence: CASSSPRGARPGANVLTF. In nucleotides, the CDR3 is TGTGCCAGCAGCTCCCCACGGGGGGCGCGTCCTGGGGCCAACGTCCTGACTTTC. The chain employs TRBV7-2 and TRBJ2-6; the D gene is possibly TRBD2 (7 bases). The V gene's germline CDR1 is SGHTA and CDR2 FQGNSA. The CDR3 totals 18 residues. Trimming removed 4 bases from V and 2 bases from J, with 18 bases in between.